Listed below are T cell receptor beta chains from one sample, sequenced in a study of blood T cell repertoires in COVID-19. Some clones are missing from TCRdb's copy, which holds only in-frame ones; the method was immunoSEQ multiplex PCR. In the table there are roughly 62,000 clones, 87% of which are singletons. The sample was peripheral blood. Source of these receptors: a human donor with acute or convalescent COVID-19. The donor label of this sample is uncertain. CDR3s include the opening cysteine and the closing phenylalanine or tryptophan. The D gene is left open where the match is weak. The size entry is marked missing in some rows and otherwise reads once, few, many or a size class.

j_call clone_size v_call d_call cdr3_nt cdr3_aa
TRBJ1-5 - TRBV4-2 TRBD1 TGTGCCAGCAGCCAAGATCCTGCCAGGGGGATGTATAGCAATCAGCCCCAGCATTTT CASSQDPARGMYSNQPQHF
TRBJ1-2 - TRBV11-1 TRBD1 TGTGCCAGCAGCTTAGATATTCCTGGGACAGGGAACGGCTACACCTTC CASSLDIPGTGNGYTF
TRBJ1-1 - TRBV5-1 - TGCGCCAGCAGCTCTTTGACAGGTGGCACTGAAGCTTTCTTT CASSSLTGGTEAFF
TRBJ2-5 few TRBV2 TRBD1 TGTGCCAGCAGTACAGGGGGCCGGGAGACCCAGTACTTC CASSTGGRETQYF
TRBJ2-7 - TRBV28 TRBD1 TGTGCCAGCAGCCCCGGGACAGCACCCTACGAGCAGTACTTC CASSPGTAPYEQYF
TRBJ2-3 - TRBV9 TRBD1 TGTGCCAGCAGTCAGGGGGAGGATACGCAGTATTTT CASSQGEDTQYF
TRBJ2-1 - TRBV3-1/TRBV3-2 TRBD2 TGTGCCAGCAGCCAAAGGGAGCGGGGCAATGAGCAGTTCTTC CASSQRERGNEQFF
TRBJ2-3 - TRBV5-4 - TGTGCCAGCAGCCGGGACTCCCAAGATACGCAGTATTTT CASSRDSQDTQYF
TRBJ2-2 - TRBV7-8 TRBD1 TGTGCCAGCAGCTTTAGGGACAGGGGGCCTGTGAGCACCGGGGAGCTGTTTTTT CASSFRDRGPVSTGELFF
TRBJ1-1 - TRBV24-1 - TGTGCCACCAGTGGAGGGAGGGGCGGATGGGACACTGAAGCTTTCTTT CATSGGRGGWDTEAFF
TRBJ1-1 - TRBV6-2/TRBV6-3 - TGTGCCAGCAGTTACCGGACAACTACTGAAGCTTTCTTT CASSYRTTTEAFF
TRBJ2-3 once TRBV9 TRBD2 TGTGCCAGCAGCATCCCTAGCGGGGGGGCGGCAGATACGCAGTATTTT CASSIPSGGAADTQYF
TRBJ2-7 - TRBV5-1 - TGCGCCAGCAGCACCGGGGATGGACCACCCTACGAGCAGTACTTC CASSTGDGPPYEQYF
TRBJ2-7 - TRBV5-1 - TGCGCCAGCAGCTTCCCCGGGGGACAGAGCTCCTACGAGCAGTACTTC CASSFPGGQSSYEQYF
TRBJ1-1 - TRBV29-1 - TGCAGCGTTGGGGGACTGAGCACTGAAGCTTTCTTT CSVGGLSTEAFF